A selection of T cell receptor beta chains follows, all from one sample in a study of OX40 agonist ivuxolimab in advanced cancers. Assay used: immunoSEQ multiplex PCR; TCRdb lists only in-frame clones, some missing. The repertoire holds more than 45,000 clones, 80% to 85% seen once, with approximately 4.5% in the top ten. This material consisted of CD4+ or CD8+ T cells sorted from blood, taken in a trial of the OX40 agonist ivuxolimab. The receptor source for this set is an adult with an advanced solid tumor such as melanoma, head and neck, liver or kidney cancer. Each CDR3 is given with its conserved first and last residue. Size values are once, few and many counts, or a class for expanded clones, and some rows have none.

v_call clone_size cdr3_aa
TRBV2 - CASSEQGVNEKLFF
TRBV9 few CASSVGQGRGNTIYF
TRBV20-1 - CSAPHTEAFF
TRBV4-1 - CASSHPNTEAFF
TRBV29-1 - CSVVWTGSNEKLFF
TRBV6-1 - CASSGTTQETQYF
TRBV10-3 - CAISDPAGAYEQYF
TRBV28 - CASSFNAVVSYEQYF
TRBV7-2 - CASSLGVDRGGTEAFF
TRBV21-1 - CASSPTAWDIKGYTF
TRBV5-6 - CASSTTGESYTF
TRBV11-2 - CASSTRTSGPNNEQFF
TRBV30 - CAWSVRGRVSGNTIYF
TRBV9 - CASSVAGSTEAFF
TRBV9 - CASSQGTSGRKTDTQYF
TRBV16 - CASSLTTGYNQPQHF
TRBV27 - CASSLTPPTHTYEQYF
TRBV18 - CASSPVVTEAFF
TRBV6-6 once CASSYSRQGNQPQHF
TRBV7-9 once CASSPRSGLKTYEQYF
TRBV6-6 - CASSYGLGNQPQHF
TRBV18 - CASSPRGQAYNEQFF
TRBV28 - CASTRTGYGNTEAFF
TRBV25-1 - CASSLSQGGSPLHF
TRBV11-2 - CASSLIGSTDTQYF
TRBV2 - CASSESRGGTGELFF
TRBV11-2 - CASSLGSVQETQYF
TRBV19 once CASSMVRRSSYNEQFF
TRBV11-2 - CASSLVFWGRETQYF
TRBV6-1 - CASTLLGRGWWYF
TRBV4-2 - CASSQGSGTGNEKLFF
TRBV19 - CASKPDNRQGKGNTIYF
TRBV9 few CASSAGTGQETQYF
TRBV5-1 - CASSLQTGQRNTEAFF
TRBV14 - CASSQDWASSYEQYF
TRBV28 - CASGDFNYGYTF
TRBV6-5 - CASSPLEGAVEKLFF
TRBV5-1 - CASSLVLAGYQETQYF
TRBV6-1 - CASSPDGNTEAFF
TRBV27 - CASSSSGTSGGTGEQYF
TRBV30 - CAWVGQGWTEAFF
TRBV6-4 - CAKFSREVQYF
TRBV27 - CASSFVGQETQYF
TRBV28 - CASSERGTLNTEAFF
TRBV5-4 once CASSRITTGRMNTEAFF
TRBV28 - CASSDMTGLSGYTF
TRBV28 - CASSPSGGEGGTGELFF
TRBV12-5 - CASGLGNTEAFF
TRBV28 - CASSLLGETFEQYF
TRBV28 - CASSSSRGGEKLFF
TRBV28 - CASTSNTGELFF
TRBV28 - CASMRRRQFF
TRBV18 - CASSPGPGQGTDEQHF
TRBV7-2 - CASSLSVGFGNTIYF
TRBV19 - CASSEQSGGQTGDTQYF
TRBV2 - CASRATGYTYNEQFF
TRBV7-9 - CASSLAGRSYEQYF
TRBV5-8 - CAIRAISGANVLTF
TRBV18 - CASSLKAEGANVLTF